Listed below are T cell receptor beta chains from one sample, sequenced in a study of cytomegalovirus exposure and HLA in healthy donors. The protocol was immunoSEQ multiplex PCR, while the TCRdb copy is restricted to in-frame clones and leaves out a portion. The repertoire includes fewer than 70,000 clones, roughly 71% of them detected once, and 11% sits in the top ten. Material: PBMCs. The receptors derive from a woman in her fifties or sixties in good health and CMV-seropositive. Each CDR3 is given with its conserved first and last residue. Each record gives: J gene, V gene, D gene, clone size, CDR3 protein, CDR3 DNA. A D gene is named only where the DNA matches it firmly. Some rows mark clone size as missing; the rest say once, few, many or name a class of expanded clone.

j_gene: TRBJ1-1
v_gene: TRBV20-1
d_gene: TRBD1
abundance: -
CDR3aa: CRGDRGTEALF
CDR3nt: TGCAGGGGAGACAGGGGCACTGAAGCTTTATTT

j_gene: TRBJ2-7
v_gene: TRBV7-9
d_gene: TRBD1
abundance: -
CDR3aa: CASSLGDRGQNF
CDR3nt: TGTGCCAGCAGCTTAGGAGACAGGGGGCAAAACTTC

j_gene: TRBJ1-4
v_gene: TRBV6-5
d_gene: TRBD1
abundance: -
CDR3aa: CASRSGQSNEKLFF
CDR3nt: TGTGCCAGCAGATCGGGACAGAGCAATGAAAAACTGTTTTTT

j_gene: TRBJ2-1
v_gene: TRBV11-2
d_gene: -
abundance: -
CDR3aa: CASSPSIYIDEQFF
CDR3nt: TGTGCCAGCAGCCCGAGTATCTATATCGATGAGCAGTTCTTC

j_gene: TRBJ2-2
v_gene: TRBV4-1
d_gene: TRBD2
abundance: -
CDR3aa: CASSPRLAGAFTGELFF
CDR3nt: TGCGCCAGCAGCCCCCGGCTAGCGGGGGCTTTCACCGGGGAGCTGTTTTTT

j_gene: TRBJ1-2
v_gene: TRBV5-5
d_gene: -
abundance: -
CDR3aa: CASSRAAWRHTF
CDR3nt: TGTGCCAGCAGCCGCGCGGCGTGGCGCCACACCTTC

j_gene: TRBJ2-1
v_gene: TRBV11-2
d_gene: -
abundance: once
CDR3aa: CASSLKGGNEQFF
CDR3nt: TGTGCCAGCAGCTTGAAGGGAGGCAATGAGCAGTTCTTC

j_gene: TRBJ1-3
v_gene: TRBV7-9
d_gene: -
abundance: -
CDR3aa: CASSSGSVRNSGNTIYF
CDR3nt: TGTGCCAGCAGCTCCGGGTCGGTCCGGAACTCTGGAAACACCATATATTTT

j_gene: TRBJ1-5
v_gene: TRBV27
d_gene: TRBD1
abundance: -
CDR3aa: CASSLFVGGGQPQHF
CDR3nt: TGTGCCAGCAGTTTATTTGTAGGGGGCGGACAGCCCCAGCATTTT

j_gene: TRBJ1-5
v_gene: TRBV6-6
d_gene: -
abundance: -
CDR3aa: CASTRTGNGNQPQHF
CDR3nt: TGTGCCAGCACCCGAACAGGGAATGGCAATCAGCCCCAGCATTTT

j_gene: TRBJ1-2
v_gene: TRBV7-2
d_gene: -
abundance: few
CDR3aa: CASRVGRTAYYGYTF
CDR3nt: TGTGCCAGCAGAGTGGGCCGGACAGCTTACTATGGCTACACCTTC

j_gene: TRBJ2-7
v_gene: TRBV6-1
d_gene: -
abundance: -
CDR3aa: CASSVSVRLGVSSYEQYF
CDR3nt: TGTGCCAGCAGTGTTTCCGTAAGACTGGGAGTAAGCTCCTACGAGCAGTACTTC

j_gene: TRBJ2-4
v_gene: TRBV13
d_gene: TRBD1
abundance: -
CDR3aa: CASSRGGQGASKIKNIQYF
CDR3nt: TGTGCCAGCAGCCGAGGAGGACAGGGGGCGAGTAAAATCAAAAACATTCAGTACTTC

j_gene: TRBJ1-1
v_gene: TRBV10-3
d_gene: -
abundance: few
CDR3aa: CAISAYGYTEAFF
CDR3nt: TGTGCCATCAGTGCGTACGGGTACACTGAAGCTTTCTTT

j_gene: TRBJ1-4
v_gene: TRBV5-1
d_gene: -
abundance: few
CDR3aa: CASSPTGHKLFF
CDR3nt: TGCGCCAGCAGCCCCACAGGACATAAACTGTTTTTT

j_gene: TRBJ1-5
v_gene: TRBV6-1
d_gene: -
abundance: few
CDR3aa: CASSEGTVLSPQHF
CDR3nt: TGTGCCAGCAGTGAAGGGACAGTGCTATCGCCCCAGCATTTT

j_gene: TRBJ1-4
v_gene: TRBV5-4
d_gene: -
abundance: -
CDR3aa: CASSLGGTTNEKLFF
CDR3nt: TGTGCCAGCAGCTTAGGGGGAACAACTAATGAAAAACTGTTTTTT

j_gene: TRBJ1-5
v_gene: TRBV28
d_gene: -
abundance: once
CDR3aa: CASSPIGGGGQPQHF
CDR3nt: TGTGCCAGCAGCCCGATCGGGGGTGGGGGTCAGCCCCAGCATTTT

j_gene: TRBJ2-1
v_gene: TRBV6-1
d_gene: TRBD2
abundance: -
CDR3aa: CASSEIAGNEQFF
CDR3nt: TGTGCCAGCAGTGAAATAGCGGGGAATGAGCAGTTCTTC

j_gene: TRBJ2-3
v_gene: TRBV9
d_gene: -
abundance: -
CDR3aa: CASRGDGATDTQYF
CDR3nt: TGTGCCAGCAGGGGAGACGGCGCCACAGATACGCAGTATTTT

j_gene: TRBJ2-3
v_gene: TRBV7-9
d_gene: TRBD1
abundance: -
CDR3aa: CASTQTGGSDTQYF
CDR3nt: TGTGCCAGCACCCAGACAGGGGGTTCGGATACGCAGTATTTT

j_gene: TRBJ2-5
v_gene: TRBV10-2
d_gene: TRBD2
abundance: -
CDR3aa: CASSGLRRGSPQETQYF
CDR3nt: TGCGCCAGCAGTGGCCTCCGGCGGGGGAGTCCACAAGAGACCCAGTACTTC

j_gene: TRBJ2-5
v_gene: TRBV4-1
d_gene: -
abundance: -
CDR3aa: CASSGVGTKETQYF
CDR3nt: TGCGCCAGCAGCGGAGTAGGGACAAAAGAGACCCAGTACTTC

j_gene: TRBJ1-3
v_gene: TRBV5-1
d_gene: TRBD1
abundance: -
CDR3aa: CASSRRTGSSGNTIYF
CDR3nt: TGCGCCAGCAGCCGAAGGACAGGGAGCTCTGGAAACACCATATATTTT

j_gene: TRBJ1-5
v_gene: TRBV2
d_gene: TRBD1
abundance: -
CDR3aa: CASSDPGGGQPQHF
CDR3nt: TGTGCCAGCAGTGACCCAGGGGGCGGTCAGCCCCAGCATTTT

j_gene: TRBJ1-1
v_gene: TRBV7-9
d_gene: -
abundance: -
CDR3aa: CSSRGGEGEAFF
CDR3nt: TGTTCCAGCAGGGGTGGTGAGGGTGAAGCTTTCTTT

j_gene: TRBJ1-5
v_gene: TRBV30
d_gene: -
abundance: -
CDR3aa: CAWSVQGYQPQHF
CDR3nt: TGTGCCTGGAGTGTTCAGGGATATCAGCCCCAGCATTTT

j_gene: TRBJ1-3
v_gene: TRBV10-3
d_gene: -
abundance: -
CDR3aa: CAINPGDSGNTIYF
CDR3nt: TGTGCCATCAACCCAGGGGACTCTGGAAACACCATATATTTT

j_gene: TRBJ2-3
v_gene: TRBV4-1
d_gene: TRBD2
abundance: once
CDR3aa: CASSITSRGGARDTQYF
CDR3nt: TGCGCCAGCAGTATCACCTCACGGGGGGGGGCTAGAGATACGCAGTATTTT

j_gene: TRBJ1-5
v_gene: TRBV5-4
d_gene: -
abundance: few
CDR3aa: CASSFGEGQPQHF
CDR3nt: TGTGCCAGCAGCTTTGGGGAGGGTCAGCCCCAGCATTTT

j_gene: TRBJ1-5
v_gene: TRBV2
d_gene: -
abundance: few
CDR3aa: CASSERLYSNQPQHF
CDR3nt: TGTGCCAGCAGTGAACGCCTCTATAGCAATCAGCCCCAGCATTTT

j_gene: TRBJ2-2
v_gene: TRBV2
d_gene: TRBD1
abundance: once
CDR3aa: CASRGQGSAGELFF
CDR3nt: TGTGCCAGCAGGGGACAGGGGAGCGCCGGGGAGCTGTTTTTT

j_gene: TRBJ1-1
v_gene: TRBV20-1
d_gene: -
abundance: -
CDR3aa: CSAGGGTEAFF
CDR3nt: TGCAGTGCGGGGGGTGGGACTGAAGCTTTCTTT

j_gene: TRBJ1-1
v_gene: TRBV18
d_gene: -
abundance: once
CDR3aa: CASSLKQGRGTEAFF
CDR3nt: TGTGCCAGCTCACTGAAACAGGGAAGGGGCACTGAAGCTTTCTTT

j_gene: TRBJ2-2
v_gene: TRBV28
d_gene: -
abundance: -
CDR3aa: CARRSPGHKTSVNTGELFF
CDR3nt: TGTGCCAGGCGCTCGCCGGGACACAAGACGTCGGTGAACACCGGGGAGCTGTTTTTT

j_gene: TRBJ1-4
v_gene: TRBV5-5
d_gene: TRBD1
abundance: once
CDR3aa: CASSFRTGVGEKLFF
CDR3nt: TGTGCCAGCAGCTTCCGGACAGGGGTTGGCGAAAAACTGTTTTTT

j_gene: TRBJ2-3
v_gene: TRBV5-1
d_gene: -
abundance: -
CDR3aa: CASSLGGVRTDTQYF
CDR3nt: TGCGCCAGCAGCTTAGGGGGGGTTCGCACAGATACGCAGTATTTT

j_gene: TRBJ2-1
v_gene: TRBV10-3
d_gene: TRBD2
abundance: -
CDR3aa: CAISGLADHNEQFF
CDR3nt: TGTGCCATCAGTGGACTAGCGGACCACAATGAGCAGTTCTTC

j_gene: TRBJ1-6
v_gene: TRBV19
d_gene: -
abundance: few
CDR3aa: CASSEGQYNSPLHF
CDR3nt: TGTGCCAGTAGCGAAGGACAGTATAATTCACCCCTCCACTTT

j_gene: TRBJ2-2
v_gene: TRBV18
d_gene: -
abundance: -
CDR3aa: CASSRTENTGELFF
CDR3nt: TGTGCCAGCTCACGAACAGAGAACACCGGGGAGCTGTTTTTT

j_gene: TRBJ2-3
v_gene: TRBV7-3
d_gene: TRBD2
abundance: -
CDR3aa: CASSVSGGANTQYF
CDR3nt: TGTGCCAGCAGCGTGAGCGGGGGGGCGAATACGCAGTATTTT

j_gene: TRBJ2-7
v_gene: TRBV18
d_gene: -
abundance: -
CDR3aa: CASSPAGYEQYF
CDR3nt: TGTGCCAGCTCACCAGCAGGCTACGAGCAGTACTTC

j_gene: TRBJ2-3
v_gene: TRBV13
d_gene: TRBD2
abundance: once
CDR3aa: CASSKGLAGVRDTQYF
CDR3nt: TGTGCCAGCAGCAAGGGACTAGCGGGGGTTAGGGATACGCAGTATTTT

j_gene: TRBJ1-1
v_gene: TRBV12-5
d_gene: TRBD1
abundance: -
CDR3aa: CASGRPGQPEAFF
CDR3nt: TGTGCTAGTGGCCGCCCGGGACAGCCTGAAGCTTTCTTT

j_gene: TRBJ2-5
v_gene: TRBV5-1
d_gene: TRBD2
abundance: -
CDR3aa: CASSRAGLTSGGFETQYF
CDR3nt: TGCGCCAGCAGTAGGGCAGGACTGACTAGCGGGGGGTTTGAGACCCAGTACTTC

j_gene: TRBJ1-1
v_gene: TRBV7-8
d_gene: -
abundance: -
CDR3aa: CASSQRRVTEAFF
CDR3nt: TGTGCCAGCAGCCAACGAAGAGTTACCGAAGCTTTCTTT

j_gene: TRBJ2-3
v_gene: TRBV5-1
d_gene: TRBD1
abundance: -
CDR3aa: CASSVGQGGTDTQYF
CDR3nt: TGCGCCAGCAGCGTGGGACAGGGCGGCACAGATACGCAGTATTTT

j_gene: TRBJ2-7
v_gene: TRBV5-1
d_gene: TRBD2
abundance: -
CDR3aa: CASSLAGLAGNEQYF
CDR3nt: TGCGCCAGCAGCTTGGCCGGTCTAGCGGGAAACGAGCAGTACTTC

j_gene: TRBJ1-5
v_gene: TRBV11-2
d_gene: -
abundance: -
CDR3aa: CASSPGVGGRWGNQPQHF
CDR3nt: TGTGCCAGCAGCCCAGGGGTTGGGGGCAGGTGGGGCAATCAGCCCCAGCATTTT